The clone carrying this T cell receptor (beta chain) came up a few times. Its specificity is unknown. The entry originates in a study of regulatory T cells in long-lasting Graves disease. At the level of the study: Graves' patients (newly diagnosed) had been on antithyroid drugs under 3 months. General study results and limits: Persistent cases favored TRBV28, TRBJ1-2 and TRBJ2-5.

Documented time point: newly diagnosed GD, antithyroid drugs for less than 3 months. The TCR library was made from RNA extracted from PBMCs. Relying on iRepertoire HTBI primers and Arm-PCR of CDR3 regions, the team built TCR beta libraries. One entry per CDR3 protein results from TCRdb running MiXCR on the multiplex PCR reads. The sample holds some 450,000 distinct CDR3 sequences, 16% seen once. The CDR3 sequence is 17 residues long. Trimming shortened V by 4 bases and J by 4 bases, and 18 bases separated the two germline ends. Germline V gene lookup returns CDR1 SGHNT and CDR2 YYREEE (reference sequence). These data were also filed under a second study, of T cells in Graves' hyperthyroidism and ophthalmopathy. That source notes: First-round RT-PCR with HTBI primers amplified the TCR CDR3 region. Ophthalmopathy was model-predicted a median approximately 6.4 months pre-onset.

The clonotype was recovered from a woman younger than 45 with Graves disease. Sequences were derived from peripheral blood mononuclear cells (PBMCs), sampled at new diagnosis, from a patient treated with antithyroid drugs. The V call is TRBV5-4, the J call TRBJ1-6; D not resolved. The CDR3 DNA reads TGTGCCAGCAGCCCGGAGGCATTCCCGGGGTATAATTCACCCCTCCACTTT. Translated, it gives CASSPEAFPGYNSPLHF.